The clone carrying this TCR beta chain has more than one count but fewer than ten. Its antigen is still unknown. Relative to the germline gene, one junction end is altered; a read error may explain this. TCRdb passed the multiplex PCR reads through MiXCR, listing each CDR3 protein once. Of more than 200,000 distinct CDR3 sequences listed, 32% are singletons. Germline V CDR1 and CDR2: SGHNT, YENEEA. The CDR3 spans 14 residues. The entry originates in a study of breast tumors, draining lymph nodes, adjacent tissues. Study-wide findings and caveats: Luminal-like breast cancer showed significantly greater tumor-nontumor repertoire similarity than basal-like breast cancer did.

Breast cancer patients provided tissue from their axillary draining lymph nodes. This sequence joins TRBV11-3 and TRBJ2-1; D unresolved. The TCR sequence derives from a female donor with breast cancer. Some clones in this sample may be carry-over from other donors' samples. The sequencing input was axillary lymph node tissue. This CDR3 is CASSPASSSNEQFF. CDR3 in DNA: TGTGCCAGCAGCCCAGCCAGCTCCTCCAATGAGCAGTTCTTC.